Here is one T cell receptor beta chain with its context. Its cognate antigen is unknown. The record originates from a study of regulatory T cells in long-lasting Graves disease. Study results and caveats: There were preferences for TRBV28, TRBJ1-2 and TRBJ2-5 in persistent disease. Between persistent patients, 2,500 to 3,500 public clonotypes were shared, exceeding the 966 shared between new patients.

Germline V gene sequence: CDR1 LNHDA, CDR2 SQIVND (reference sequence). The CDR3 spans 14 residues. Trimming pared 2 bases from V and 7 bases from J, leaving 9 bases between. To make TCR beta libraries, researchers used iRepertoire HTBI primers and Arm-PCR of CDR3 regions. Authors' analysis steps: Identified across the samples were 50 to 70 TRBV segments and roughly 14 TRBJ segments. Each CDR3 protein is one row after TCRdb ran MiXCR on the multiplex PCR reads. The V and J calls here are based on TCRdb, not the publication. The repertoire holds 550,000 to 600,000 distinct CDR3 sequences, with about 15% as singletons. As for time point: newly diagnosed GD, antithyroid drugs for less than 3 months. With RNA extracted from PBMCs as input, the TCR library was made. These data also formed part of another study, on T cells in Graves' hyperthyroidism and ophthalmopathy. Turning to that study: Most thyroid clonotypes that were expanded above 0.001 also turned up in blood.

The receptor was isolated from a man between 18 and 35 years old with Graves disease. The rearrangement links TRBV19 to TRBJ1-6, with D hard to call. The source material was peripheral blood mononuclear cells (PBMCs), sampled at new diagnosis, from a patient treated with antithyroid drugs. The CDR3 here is CASSITGRNSPLHF. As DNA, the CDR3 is TGTGCCAGTAGTATAACCGGGAGAAATTCACCCCTCCACTTT.